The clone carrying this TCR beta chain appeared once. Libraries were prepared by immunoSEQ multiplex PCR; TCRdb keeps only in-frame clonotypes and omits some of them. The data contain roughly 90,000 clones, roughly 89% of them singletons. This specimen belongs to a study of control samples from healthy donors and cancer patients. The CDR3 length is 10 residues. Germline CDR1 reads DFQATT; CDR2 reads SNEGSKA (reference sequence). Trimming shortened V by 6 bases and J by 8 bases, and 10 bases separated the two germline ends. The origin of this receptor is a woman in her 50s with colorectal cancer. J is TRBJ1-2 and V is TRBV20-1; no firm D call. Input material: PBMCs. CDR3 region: CSAKAFGYTF. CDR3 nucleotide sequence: TGCAGTGCCAAAGCTTTCGGCTACACCTTC.